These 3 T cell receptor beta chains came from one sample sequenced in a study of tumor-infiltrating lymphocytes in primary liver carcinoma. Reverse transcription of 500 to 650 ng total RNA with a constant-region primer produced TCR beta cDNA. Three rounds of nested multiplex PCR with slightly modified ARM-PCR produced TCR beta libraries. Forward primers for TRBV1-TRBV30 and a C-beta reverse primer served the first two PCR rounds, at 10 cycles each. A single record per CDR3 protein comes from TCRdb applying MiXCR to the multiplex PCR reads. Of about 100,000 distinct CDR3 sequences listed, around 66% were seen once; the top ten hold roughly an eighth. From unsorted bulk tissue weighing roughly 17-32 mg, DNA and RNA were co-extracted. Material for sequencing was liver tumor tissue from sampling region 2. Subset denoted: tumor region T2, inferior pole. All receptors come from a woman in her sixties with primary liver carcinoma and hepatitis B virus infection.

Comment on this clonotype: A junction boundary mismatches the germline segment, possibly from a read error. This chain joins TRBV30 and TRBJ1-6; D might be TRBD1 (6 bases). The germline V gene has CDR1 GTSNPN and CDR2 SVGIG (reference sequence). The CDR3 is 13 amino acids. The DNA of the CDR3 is TGTGCCTGGGGTGTCGCGCAGGGGTCACCCCTCCACTTT. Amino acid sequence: CAWGVAQGSPLHF.

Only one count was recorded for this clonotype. CDR3 DNA sequence: TGTGCCAGCAGTGCCTGGGGCTACAATAAGCTGTTCTTC. Translating it yields CASSAWGYNKLFF. The chain links TRBV11-3 to TRBJ2-1, with TRBD1 as a possible D gene (5 bases). This CDR3 has 13 residues. Between the trimmed V and J ends, which lost 6 bases and 15 bases, there was a span of 21 bases. The germline gives CDR1 SGHNT, CDR2 YENEEA.

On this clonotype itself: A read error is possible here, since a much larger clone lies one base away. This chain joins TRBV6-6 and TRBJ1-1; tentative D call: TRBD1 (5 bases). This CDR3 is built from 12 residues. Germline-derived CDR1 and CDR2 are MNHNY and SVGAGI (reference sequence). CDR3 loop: CVSSTGNTEAFF. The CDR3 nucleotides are TGTGTCAGCAGTACAGGGAACACTGAAGCTTTCTTT.